This T cell receptor beta chain came from a study of shared clonotypes between healthy human individuals (dated by TCRdb to 2019 to 2021). About the full investigation: Two women and three men aged 18 to 49 years were included in the cohort. For each donor, three plates each were used for CD4 naive and CD4 memory, two plates were used for CD8 naive, and one plate was used for CD8 memory. Blood TCR repertoires of about 5 healthy adults were deeply sequenced to estimate repertoire size and the extent of clonotype sharing between individuals. To increase sequencing depth and limit assay-specific biases, TCR repertoire library preparation and sequencing were carried out by different laboratories using diverse techniques. Leukapheresis yielded between about 0.9 and 8.9 billion PBMCs per donor. The full study reports these points: When several donors were compared, the shared fraction of clonotypes was roughly 4.8% for naive CD4, around 3.5% for naive CD8, roughly 2.5% for memory CD4, and 0.4% for memory CD8. The small number of donors limited the genetic and exposure-history diversity represented. Even with the large sequencing depth, rarefaction of the sorted-subset datasets indicated that sequencing was incomplete. Pairwise subsampling indicated that sequencing depth was expected to affect the degree of clonotype sharing among donors. Naive subsets generally had larger estimated clonotype richness than memory subsets did. Sampling was restricted to blood, and TCR repertoires in tissues likely differ from the TCR repertoires found in blood. Higher generation probabilities were observed for clonotypes shared by all four sorted-subset donors than for non-shared clonotypes.

The donors were healthy, HIV-negative adults who had no recently reported acute infections or vaccinations. Every donor was a Caucasian adult residing in Nashville, Tennessee, USA. Magnetic negative selection was used to enrich CD4+ T cells, after which naive cells were positively selected on CD45RA and the negative fraction became the memory subset. Blood was collected by leukapheresis, and PBMCs were isolated by Ficoll-Histopaque density gradient centrifugation and then cryopreserved in liquid nitrogen vapor phase. Analytical flow cytometry was used to check the purity and quantity of each magnetically sorted T cell population. Genomic DNA was isolated from every sorted fraction and measured by UV absorbance on a Nanodrop 2000c. Turning to this clone: The target of this receptor is not known. Qualities for individual bases were not recorded, and no much larger clone is one base off.

TCR CDR3 regions were amplified from genomic DNA by multiplex PCR using the deep immunoSEQ assay. Extracted genomic DNA from each cell subset was spread evenly across all wells of several immunoSEQ 96-well plates, with each plate serving as a replicate. For sorted subsets, roughly 200 ng of genomic DNA, equivalent to 30,000 or so T cell genomes, went into each replicate PCR. The purified libraries were quantified using a Qubit 3.0 fluorometer, sized with a Bioanalyzer 2100, and then quantified again using the KAPA Library Quantification kit. Every immunoSEQ 96-well plate was sequenced on a dedicated single-read 150-cycle Illumina NextSeq 550 flow cell. Under the source paper's analysis protocol: Because only junctional sequences without quality scores were contained in the immunoSEQ output, filtering matching that applied to full-length reads could not be performed. Sequences were annotated with PyIR, a Python wrapper for IgBLAST v1.9, using IMGT germline references to assign V/J genes and CDR3. Reads were removed for weak V/J assignments (E-value above 1e-6), missing CDR3, stop codons, out-of-frame junctions, or ambiguous translated residues. A V3J clonotype was defined by an identical inferred V gene, J gene, and CDR3 amino acid sequence. Percentage overlap between repertoires was calculated by dividing the number of shared unique clonotypes by the size of the smaller repertoire. RTK rarefaction, the Chao1 estimator, and Recon v2.1 estimates of unobserved clonotypes were used to assess repertoire richness. For all TCRbeta clonotypes obtained by the gDNA method from four donors, generation probabilities were computed with OLGA. In TCRdb, the immuneACCESS table is reduced to in-frame sequences with V and J assigned. These tables do not hold every clone; where another copy was compared, an unresolved V gene accounts for under half, and the others remain unexplained. The V and J calls and clone size were taken over from that table, and D and trimming were inferred from the DNA. The sample table lists some 2,500,000 clones, 85% to 95% of them with a count of one. In total, the top ten clones hold approximately 0.41% of the sample.

Sequencing was done on a sample of naive CD4+ T cells from PBMCs. Read against the paper, the sample's cell subset or site label means: CD45RA+ positively selected. This TCR was recovered from a man aged 18 to 30 in good health. Some clones in this sample may be carry-over from other donors' samples.

Here is the DNA: TGTGCCAGTAGTATCGGCTCAGGGGGCGATAGGACGCAGTATTTT. This encodes CASSIGSGGDRTQYF. The V gene is TRBV19 and the J gene is TRBJ2-3, and TRBD1 matches 8 of the central bases. V trim: 3 bases; J trim: 9 bases; unmatched bases: 11. The CDR3 contains 15 residues, cysteine and phenylalanine counted. Only the CDR3 DNA is retained, 45 bases long and in frame from the first base. The germline V gene (reference sequence) supplies CDR1 LNHDA and CDR2 SQIVND.